The present entry profiles one T cell receptor (beta chain) with its context. Original handling: Amplified reference gene primers provided the basis for estimating nucleated cell counts. This table comes from immunoSEQ multiplex PCR, and its TCRdb copy is limited to in-frame clones, with some not included. V and J calls and clone size follow that table, whereas D and trimming were derived from the DNA. The data contain about 160,000 clones, roughly four fifths of them singletons. Per germline, CDR1 SNHLY and CDR2 FYNNEI. J lost 3 bases, V lost 0 bases, and 8 bases had no gene match. The CDR3 consists of 16 residues. The data were taken from a study of blood T cell repertoires in COVID-19. Overall study context: COVID-19 samples from acute and convalescent phases originated in the United States, Italy and Spain. Sources were T cells, B-cell-depleted T cells, or PBMCs; the material itself was cDNA or gDNA.

The rearrangement uses TRBV2 and TRBJ2-7, with 7 nucleotides matching TRBD2. This receptor was identified in a woman older than 75 with acute or convalescent COVID-19. Sample: peripheral blood. The CDR3 DNA sequence: TGTGCCAGCAGTGAAGCGACTAGCAGGCGAAACTACGAGCAGTACTTC. It specifies CASSEATSRRNYEQYF.